These T cell receptor beta chains were read from a single sample in a study of T cells in Graves' hyperthyroidism and ophthalmopathy. Each CDR3 protein gets one entry after TCRdb re-called the multiplex PCR reads with MiXCR. This sample carries around 660,000 distinct CDR3 sequences, roughly 46% of them seen once, and the ten largest clones take 7% to 7.5%. The sequenced sample consisted of peripheral blood or thyroid tissue (not recorded which). Source of these receptors: an adult man with Graves' disease, either hyperthyroidism or ophthalmopathy (not recorded which). The CDR3 runs from the conserved cysteine through the conserved F or W. A D gene is named only where the DNA matches it firmly. Some rows have no size entry. The others give once, few or many, or a class for an expanded clone.

size | D | length | J | V | CDR3 | DNA
once | - | 15 | TRBJ1-2 | TRBV7-8 | CASSFDSAINYGYTF | TGTGCCAGCAGCTTTGACAGCGCTATTAACTATGGCTACACCTTC
- | - | 17 | TRBJ2-6 | TRBV7-9 | CASSLMGTGGGANVLTF | TGTGCCAGCAGCTTGATGGGTACAGGTGGTGGGGCCAACGTCCTGACTTTC
once | TRBD1 | 15 | TRBJ2-5 | TRBV7-9 | CASSFRDRGKRTQYF | TGTGCCAGCAGCTTCCGGGACAGGGGTAAGAGGACCCAGTACTTC
- | TRBD1 | 14 | TRBJ2-2 | TRBV11-1 | CASSPDRAGGELFF | TGTGCCAGCAGCCCAGACAGGGCCGGCGGGGAGCTGTTTTTT
few | TRBD1 | 14 | TRBJ2-2 | TRBV2 | CASSEPGGTGELFF | TGTGCCAGCAGTGAACCAGGGGGCACCGGGGAGCTGTTTTTT
- | - | 11 | TRBJ1-1 | TRBV2 | CASRQAGEAFF | TGTGCCAGCAGACAGGCCGGTGAAGCTTTCTTT
- | - | 13 | TRBJ1-6 | TRBV7-2 | CAGSEEAASPLHF | TGTGCCGGCAGTGAGGAGGCAGCTTCACCCCTCCACTTT
many | - | 13 | TRBJ1-2 | TRBV10-3 | CAISESANYGYTF | TGTGCCATCAGTGAGTCGGCTAACTATGGCTACACCTTC
few | - | 14 | TRBJ1-5 | TRBV20-1 | CSAGTGGSHQPQHF | TGCAGTGCTGGCACGGGTGGGAGCCATCAGCCCCAGCATTTT
- | - | 14 | TRBJ2-5 | TRBV20-1 | CSASGGGPGETQYF | TGCAGTGCTAGCGGTGGGGGGCCGGGGGAGACCCAGTACTTC
- | - | 13 | TRBJ1-2 | TRBV27 | CASSAQDNYGYTF | TGTGCCAGCAGTGCCCAGGATAACTATGGCTACACCTTC
- | TRBD1 | 14 | TRBJ1-2 | TRBV10-3 | CAISGTGINYGYTF | TGTGCCATCAGTGGGACAGGGATCAACTATGGCTACACCTTC
- | TRBD1 | 13 | TRBJ2-7 | TRBV6-1 | CASSYSGTGGQYF | TGTGCCAGCAGTTACTCCGGGACAGGCGGGCAGTACTTC
- | - | 16 | TRBJ1-5 | TRBV5-5 | CASSANFRKPNQPQHF | TGTGCCAGCAGCGCCAATTTTCGAAAACCCAATCAGCCCCAGCATTTT
- | TRBD2 | 16 | TRBJ2-7 | TRBV11-3 | CASSSWGGGITYEQYF | TGTGCCAGCAGCTCTTGGGGGGGGGGGATCACCTACGAGCAGTACTTC
- | - | 15 | TRBJ1-6 | TRBV7-9 | CASSLGDFDNSPLHF | TGTGCCAGCAGCTTGGGGGACTTCGACAATTCACCCCTCCACTTT
few | - | 16 | TRBJ1-2 | TRBV6-6 | CASSLLGPPLGYGYTF | TGTGCCAGCAGTTTATTAGGACCACCCCTTGGGTATGGCTACACCTTC
- | - | 16 | TRBJ2-5 | TRBV5-8 | CASSSAYGPDQETQYF | TGCGCCAGCAGCAGCGCGTACGGTCCAGACCAAGAGACCCAGTACTTC
few | - | 13 | TRBJ2-5 | TRBV7-9 | CASSFPGKETQYF | TGTGCCAGCAGCTTTCCCGGCAAGGAGACCCAGTACTTC
- | - | 14 | TRBJ1-1 | TRBV11-1 | CASSPNTANTEAFF | TGTGCCAGCAGCCCCAACACAGCGAACACTGAAGCTTTCTTT
- | TRBD1 | 13 | TRBJ1-2 | TRBV29-1 | CSSVRGQDRGYTF | TGCAGCAGTGTGCGGGGACAGGATCGTGGCTACACCTTC
many | - | 15 | TRBJ2-7 | TRBV25-1 | CASSELGRQAYEQYF | TGTGCCAGCAGTGAATTAGGAAGGCAGGCCTACGAGCAGTACTTC
- | - | 17 | TRBJ1-4 | TRBV20-1 | CSAREGAGTGLHEKLFF | TGCAGTGCTAGAGAGGGAGCCGGCACAGGATTACATGAAAAACTGTTTTTT
- | TRBD2 | 13 | TRBJ2-7 | TRBV20-1 | CRGGGTSGYEQYF | TGCAGGGGGGGGGGGACTAGCGGCTACGAGCAGTACTTC
- | - | 15 | TRBJ1-5 | TRBV24-1 | CATSDFTGFNQPQHF | TGTGCCACCAGTGATTTCACAGGCTTCAATCAGCCCCAGCATTTT
many | TRBD1 | 13 | TRBJ1-2 | TRBV29-1 | CSVATGTDYGYTF | TGCAGCGTCGCGACCGGGACAGACTATGGCTACACCTTC
many | TRBD2 | 14 | TRBJ2-7 | TRBV5-1 | CASSLVGGAYEQYF | TGCGCCAGCAGCTTGGTGGGGGGGGCCTACGAGCAGTACTTC
many | TRBD2 | 16 | TRBJ2-5 | TRBV2 | CASSEAGGGIGETQYF | TGTGCCAGCAGTGAAGCCGGCGGGGGGATTGGAGAGACCCAGTACTTC
many | TRBD1 | 12 | TRBJ1-2 | TRBV7-2 | CASSPTGGGYTF | TGTGCCAGCAGCCCGACAGGGGGAGGCTACACCTTC
- | TRBD2 | 15 | TRBJ2-5 | TRBV15 | CATSRTAGAAETQYF | TGTGCCACCAGCAGGACAGCGGGGGCTGCAGAGACCCAGTACTTC
- | TRBD2 | 16 | TRBJ2-2 | TRBV19 | CASSVPSGRSTGELFF | TGTGCCAGTAGTGTCCCTAGCGGGAGGTCCACCGGGGAGCTGTTTTTT
- | TRBD1 | 14 | TRBJ1-2 | TRBV28 | CASSPPGQEAYYTF | TGTGCCAGCAGTCCGCCGGGACAGGAGGCTTACTACACCTTC
- | - | 13 | TRBJ1-5 | TRBV7-9 | CASSPDINQPQHF | TGTGCCAGCAGCCCCGACATCAATCAGCCCCAGCATTTT
few | - | 14 | TRBJ2-2 | TRBV20-1 | CSANRDWNTGELFF | TGCAGTGCTAACAGGGATTGGAACACCGGGGAGCTGTTTTTT
few | - | 15 | TRBJ1-6 | TRBV20-1 | CSASAKTNYNSPLHF | TGCAGTGCTAGTGCAAAAACCAACTATAATTCACCCCTCCACTTT
many | TRBD1 | 13 | TRBJ2-7 | TRBV20-1 | CSASSQGDYEQYF | TGCAGTGCTAGCTCACAGGGGGACTACGAGCAGTACTTC
many | - | 14 | TRBJ2-5 | TRBV24-1 | CATSDRGQQETQYF | TGTGCCACCAGTGATCGGGGTCAGCAAGAGACCCAGTACTTC
few | TRBD1 | 16 | TRBJ1-6 | TRBV7-9 | CASSPFGGTGNSPLHF | TGTGCCAGCAGCCCTTTCGGGGGGACAGGGAATTCACCCCTCCACTTT
many | - | 13 | TRBJ1-4 | TRBV7-2 | CASSSATNEKLFF | TGTGCCAGCAGCTCAGCCACTAATGAAAAACTGTTTTTT
- | - | 13 | TRBJ1-3 | TRBV3-1 | CASSRTSGNTIYF | TGTGCCAGCAGCCGAACCTCTGGAAACACCATATATTTT
- | - | 14 | TRBJ1-1 | TRBV19 | CASSIRHEGTEAFF | TGTGCCAGTAGTATACGGCACGAAGGCACTGAAGCTTTCTTT
many | - | 14 | TRBJ2-6 | TRBV6-1 | CASKIDSGANVLTF | TGTGCCAGCAAGATTGACTCTGGGGCCAACGTCCTGACTTTC
- | - | 16 | TRBJ2-2 | TRBV7-2 | CASGLVGHPNTGELFF | TGTGCCAGCGGCTTAGTGGGACACCCGAACACCGGGGAGCTGTTTTTT
- | - | 14 | TRBJ1-2 | TRBV5-4 | CASSLSTGAQGYTF | TGTGCCAGCAGCTTGAGTACGGGGGCTCAGGGCTACACCTTC
- | TRBD1 | 13 | TRBJ1-2 | TRBV7-3 | CASRGTGGPGYTF | TGTGCCAGCAGAGGGACAGGGGGCCCTGGCTACACCTTC
- | TRBD2 | 16 | TRBJ2-5 | TRBV7-2 | CASSLAGTSGTETQYF | TGTGCCAGCAGCTTGGCGGGGACTAGCGGGACGGAGACCCAGTACTTC
few | - | 14 | TRBJ1-1 | TRBV5-4 | CASSLWSPTAIAFF | TGTGCCAGCAGCTTGTGGTCACCGACGGCTATAGCTTTCTTT
once | - | 15 | TRBJ1-1 | TRBV2 | CASSEHWGPNTEAFF | TGTGCCAGCAGCGAACACTGGGGCCCAAACACTGAAGCTTTCTTT
- | - | 16 | TRBJ1-6 | TRBV5-5 | CASTSTGSSYNSPLHF | TGTGCCAGCACCTCGACGGGGAGCTCCTATAATTCACCCCTCCACTTT
- | TRBD1 | 16 | TRBJ1-1 | TRBV2 | CASNGQGVSATNEAFF | TGTGCCAGCAATGGACAGGGGGTATCGGCAACTAATGAAGCTTTCTTT
many | - | 16 | TRBJ1-6 | TRBV5-1 | CASSLEVTASNSPLHF | TGCGCCAGCAGCTTGGAAGTGACAGCGAGTAATTCACCCCTCCACTTT
many | - | 15 | TRBJ1-2 | TRBV10-3 | CAISEQGGPSYGYTF | TGTGCCATCAGTGAGCAGGGTGGGCCTAGCTATGGCTACACCTTC
few | - | 15 | TRBJ1-6 | TRBV20-1 | CSAREGSRDNSPLHF | TGCAGTGCCAGGGAGGGGTCCAGGGATAATTCACCCCTCCACTTT
- | TRBD2 | 13 | TRBJ2-7 | TRBV10-3 | CAIAGTSGNEQYF | TGTGCCATCGCCGGGACTAGCGGGAACGAGCAGTACTTC
many | - | 13 | TRBJ2-7 | TRBV6-1 | CASSYRHNYEQYF | TGTGCCAGCAGTTACCGCCATAACTACGAGCAGTACTTC
- | TRBD2 | 18 | TRBJ2-7 | TRBV11-1 | CASSLGLAGGPATYEQYF | TGTGCCAGCAGCTTAGGACTAGCGGGAGGGCCGGCTACCTACGAGCAGTACTTC
many | - | 8 | TRBJ2-7 | TRBV7-4 | CASSLVTF | TGTGCCAGCAGCTTAGTAACTTTC